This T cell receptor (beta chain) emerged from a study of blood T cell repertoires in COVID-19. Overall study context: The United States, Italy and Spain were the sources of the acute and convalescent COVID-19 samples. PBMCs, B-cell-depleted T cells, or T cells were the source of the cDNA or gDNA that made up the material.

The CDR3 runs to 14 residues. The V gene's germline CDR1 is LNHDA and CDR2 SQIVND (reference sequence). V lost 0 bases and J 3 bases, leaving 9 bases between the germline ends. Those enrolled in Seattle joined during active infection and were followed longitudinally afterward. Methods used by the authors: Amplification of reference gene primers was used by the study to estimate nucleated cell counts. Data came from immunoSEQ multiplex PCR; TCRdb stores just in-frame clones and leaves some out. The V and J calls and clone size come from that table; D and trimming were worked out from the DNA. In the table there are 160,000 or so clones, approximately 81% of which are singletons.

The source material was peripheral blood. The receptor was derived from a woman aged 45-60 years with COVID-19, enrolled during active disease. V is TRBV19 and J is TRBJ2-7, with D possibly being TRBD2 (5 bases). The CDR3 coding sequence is TGTGCCAGTAGTATAGATCATCGGGGCTACGAGCAGTACTTC. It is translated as CASSIDHRGYEQYF.